This TCR beta chain was obtained from a study of blood T cells in healthy people across ages. With a J-beta primer mix and a sample-barcoded 5' primer, a second PCR ran about 7 to 12 cycles. TCRdb passed the 5' RACE reads through MiXCR, listing each CDR3 protein once. The sample has under 1 million distinct CDR3 sequences, roughly 44% seen once; the top ten hold under 20%. In regard to this clonotype: The target antigen is unknown.

Study results and caveats: Long-lived and aged donors differed, with more naive CD4+ cells and higher diversity in the long-lived. Diversity of TCR beta correlated strongly with naive T cell percentage.

Germline V gene sequence: CDR1 MNHNS, CDR2 SASEGT. The CDR3 totals 12 residues. Each donor had 7.5 to 10 milliliters of peripheral blood drawn. The sample consisted of blood. The sequence came from a man aged 55 to 70 in good health. The chain is built from TRBV6-1 and TRBJ2-4; 8 bases fit TRBD1. The last part of the DNA fits TRBJ2-7 better; the J call may be wrong. CDR3 residues: CASQGAPPEQYF. CDR3 bases: TGTGCCAGCCAGGGGGCTCCACCCGAGCAGTACTTC.